This T cell receptor (beta chain) is from a study of blood T cell repertoires in COVID-19. The wider study: From the United States, Italy and Spain came samples of acute and convalescent COVID-19. The analysed material was cDNA or gDNA that came from T cells, B-cell-depleted T cells, or PBMCs.

Germline CDR1 is LGHDT and CDR2 is YNNKEL (reference sequence). The CDR3 runs 16 residues. V dropped 1 base and J dropped 4 bases, with 14 bases sitting between them. This clone appeared once. Under the authors' procedure: The assay estimated nucleated cells by amplifying reference gene primers. Measured with immunoSEQ multiplex PCR; TCRdb has only the in-frame clones, and not every one. V, J and clone size derive from that table, while D and trimming were established from the DNA sequence. The repertoire consists of 45,000 to 60,000 clones, with 86% occurring once and the leading ten covering 16%. Sequencing was carried out using peripheral blood. The receptor comes from a man aged 55 to 70 with active or convalescent COVID-19. This chain connects TRBV3-1 (or the pseudogene TRBV3-2) to TRBJ1-3, with TRBD1 as a possible D gene (6 bases). CDR3 in DNA: TGTGCCAGCAGCCAAGCTGCAGGGGCCTCCGGAAACACCATATATTTT. Translation gives CASSQAAGASGNTIYF.